This T cell receptor beta chain comes out of a study of brain metastases from non-small cell lung cancer. Study-wide findings and caveats: Metastases had sparse T cells but largely shared repertoires with primaries. Expanded T-cell clones appeared in more than 60% of brain metastases over primaries.

Some clones are missing from TCRdb's copy, which holds only in-frame ones; the method was immunoSEQ multiplex PCR. This sample has approximately 2,700 clones, with around 80% found just once. With respect to this clone: Antigen unknown.

The source of this sequence is a donor older than 35 with non-small cell lung cancer. The sample taken for sequencing was primary lung tumor tissue.

CDR3 sequence: CASSIRRGYEQYF. CDR3 coding DNA: TGTGCCAGTAGTATTAGGAGAGGCTACGAGCAGTACTTC. This chain uses TRBV19 with TRBJ2-7; D remains unclear. This CDR3 contains 13 residues. Germline V gene lookup returns CDR1 LNHDA and CDR2 SQIVND (reference sequence). V gave up 3 bases and J gave up 3 bases, with 9 bases separating them.